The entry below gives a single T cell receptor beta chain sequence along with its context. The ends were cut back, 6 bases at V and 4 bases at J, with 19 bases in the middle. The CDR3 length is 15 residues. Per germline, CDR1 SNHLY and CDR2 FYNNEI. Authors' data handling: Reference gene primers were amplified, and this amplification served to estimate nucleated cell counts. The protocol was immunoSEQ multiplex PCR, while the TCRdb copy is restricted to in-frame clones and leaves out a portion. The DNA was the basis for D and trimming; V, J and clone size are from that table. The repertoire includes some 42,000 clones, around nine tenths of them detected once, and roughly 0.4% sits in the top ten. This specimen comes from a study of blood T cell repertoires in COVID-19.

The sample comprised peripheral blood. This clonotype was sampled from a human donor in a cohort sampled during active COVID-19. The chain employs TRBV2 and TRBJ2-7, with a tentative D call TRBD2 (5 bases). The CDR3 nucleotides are TGTGCCAGCAGAATCCCTGGACTGAAAACATACGAGCAGTACTTC. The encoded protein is CASRIPGLKTYEQYF.